This T cell receptor beta chain emerged from a study of shared clonotypes between healthy human individuals. Overall study context: Each donor's CD4 naive and CD4 memory cells filled three plates apiece, CD8 naive two, and CD8 memory one. Notes on the study in general: For sorted subsets, rarefaction showed incomplete sequencing despite large depth. Sequencing depth was predicted to influence how clonotypes are shared among donors.

About this clone: Antigen: not known.

Naive CD8 cells lacked CD45RO and underwent positive selection for CCR7, leaving out terminally differentiated effector memory CD45RA+ cells. In the sorted-subset replicate PCRs, 200 ng DNA, around 30,000 T cell genomes, was used. Sequencing was performed with immunoSEQ multiplex PCR; in TCRdb, only in-frame clones are kept and a portion is missing. The table shows about 610,000 clones, with around 96% occurring only once. Material for sequencing was naive CD8+ T cells sorted from blood. This receptor was obtained from a woman in her twenties or thirties in good health.

In DNA, the CDR3 is TGTGCCAGCAGCTTTGGACTAGCGGACCTCAATGAGCAGTTCTTC. Residues: CASSFGLADLNEQFF. The rearrangement joins TRBV6-6 to TRBJ2-1; 10 bases line up with TRBD2. The length of the CDR3 is 15 residues. Per germline, CDR1 MNHNY and CDR2 SVGAGI (reference sequence). J was trimmed by 6 bases and V by 6 bases; bases with no gene match: 8.